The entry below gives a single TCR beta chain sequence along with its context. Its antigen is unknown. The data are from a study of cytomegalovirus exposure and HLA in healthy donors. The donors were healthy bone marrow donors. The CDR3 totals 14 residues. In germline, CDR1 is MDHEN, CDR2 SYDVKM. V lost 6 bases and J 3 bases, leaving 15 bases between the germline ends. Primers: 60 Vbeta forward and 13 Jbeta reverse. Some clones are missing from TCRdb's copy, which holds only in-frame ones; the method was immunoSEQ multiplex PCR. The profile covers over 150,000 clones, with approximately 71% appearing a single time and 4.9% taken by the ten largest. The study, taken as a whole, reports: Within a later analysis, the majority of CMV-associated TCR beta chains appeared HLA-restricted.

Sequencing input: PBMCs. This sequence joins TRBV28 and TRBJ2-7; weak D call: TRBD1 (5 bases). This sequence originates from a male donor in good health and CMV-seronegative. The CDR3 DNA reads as TGTGCCAGCAGCTCCCCGGACACCTACTACGAGCAGTACTTC. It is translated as CASSSPDTYYEQYF.